This record looks at one TCR beta chain sequence and its context. Its recognized antigen is unknown. Base qualities are not recorded, but no much larger clone differs from it by a single base. This sample is part of a study of cytomegalovirus exposure and HLA in healthy donors (dated by TCRdb to 2017 to 2019). General notes on the study: In an earlier analysis of 587 of the donors, 276 Gb of sequence data and 100 million or so unique TCR beta sequences from about 190 million T cells were reported. An early release that covered fewer than 750 HLA-typed donors contained about 300 gigabases of sequencing data and tens of millions of unique TCR sequences. Among the roughly 380 genotyped donors, roughly 80% belonged to the genetic ancestry cluster associated with self-reported Caucasian donors. The study was designed to test whether signatures of past pathogen exposure could be identified by cataloging public T cell receptors. Using immunosequencing, the study profiled T cell repertoires from roughly 650 subjects and related those repertoires to cytomegalovirus serostatus. In addition to the first cohort of 666 subjects, a separate validation cohort of approximately 110 different subjects was used. High-throughput TCR immunosequencing, statistical association of individual TCRs with disease status, and machine learning were combined to predict cytomegalovirus infection status. A later analysis re-examined previously published TCR beta repertoires from roughly 720 donors and added high-resolution HLA genotyping to investigate patterns of TCR occurrence. Rather than drawing on any new phenotypic data, the later analysis identified candidate immune exposures from TCR beta sequences and the way those sequences occurred across donors. In an earlier analysis of 587 of the donors, high-throughput TCR beta sequencing was used to judge whether each TCR beta V gene segment behaved as functional or pseudogenic. Alongside the repertoire data, information on donor age, sex, ethnicity and CMV serostatus was compiled. A later genetic analysis took genome-wide SNP genotypes for about 55% of the roughly 670 donors and used that subset as a discovery cohort. All discovery cohort repertoires had been generated using a single sequencing platform. Both class I and class II loci were covered by HLA typing, at four-digit resolution. Typing coverage differed by locus: A, B, C, DRB1 and DQB1 were typed in about 629-640 donors, DQA1 in around 500, DPA1 in approximately 600, and DPB1 in 450 to 480. A handful of DR-DQ haplotypes were handled as single units for association and clustering because linkage in the cohort was strong. On average, 235,054 unique TCR beta nucleotide sequences were sequenced per donor among some 430 genotyped donors of the cohort, with 15% to 20% of those sequences being non-productive. Study-level results and caveats: In a later analysis, several top co-occurrence clusters were reported to appear linked to parvovirus B19, influenza, CMV and Epstein-Barr virus. A later analysis associated about 16,000 TCR beta sequences with specific HLA alleles at a false discovery rate of 0.05. In vitro tests confirmed that three of the cytomegalovirus-associated TCR beta chains recognize cytomegalovirus antigens. In a later analysis, HLA-associated TCR beta chains showed more clonal expansion and lower generation probabilities than non-associated chains that were equally common. Most CMV-associated TCR beta chains appeared to be HLA-restricted in a later analysis, and the HLA associations seemed to be driven largely by CMV exposure. Presence/absence analyses assumed roughly uniform sequencing depth across donors, an assumption that may not hold. The classifier was reported to diagnose cytomegalovirus status with high specificity and sensitivity in both the original cohort and the validation cohort. An earlier analysis of approximately 590 of the donors showed that most TCR beta V segments appeared in productive rearrangements either about 87% or about 30% of the time, which broadly matched IMGT annotations. In a later genetic analysis, fewer N-insertions in productive TCRs were reported among donors in an Asian-associated ancestry cluster than the 666-donor mean. Most TCR sequences were seen in very few donors, while some public TCRs were found in many individuals. Over 15 rarely observed V segments, including chromosome 9 orphons, were excluded from the earlier analysis of some 590 of the donors because counts were too low. In a later genetic analysis, a missense DCLRE1C variant was associated with V-gene and J-gene trimming of TCR beta chains, and the association was replicated in an independent cohort. The only immune exposure information available for the cohort was CMV serostatus. It was suggested by the authors that the approach could potentially be generalized to other disease states and immunological phenotypes. A further reported finding was that TCR beta sequences accurately predicted the HLA-A and HLA-B alleles for most subjects in the first cohort. Assigning TCR associations to individual alleles was difficult when HLA alleles, especially DR and DQ, strongly co-occurred. A total of 150 to 200 TCR beta chains were listed by the study as associated with cytomegalovirus. A group of highly shared sequence variants was considered likely to be a technical artifact of the sequencing pipeline. Correlated functional status among segregating V segments might reflect linkage disequilibrium, but an unknown experimental factor could not be ruled out. Because HLA typing was unavailable for some donors at each locus, only the typed subset was used in association tests. In this cohort, only TCR beta chains were sequenced, and detectable features were limited by the absence of alpha or paired-chain data. According to a later analysis, TCR association rates differed among HLA loci, with DRB1 alleles showing the most associated TCRs and HLA-C alleles showing the fewest.

In total, around 600 healthy bone marrow donors made up the cohort. At the time of sampling, all cohort members were nominally healthy, though unrecorded immune exposures were likely present. The donor was CMV seropositive and belonged to the group of over 250 seropositive cohort members. A peripheral blood sample was provided by each donor, and peripheral blood mononuclear cells were used for TCR beta sequencing. Genomic DNA was extracted from the blood cell samples with the Qiagen DNeasy Blood Extraction Kit. The library was built by means of the immunoSEQ multiplex PCR assay. A mixture of 60 forward primers for TCR Vbeta segments and 13 reverse primers for TCR Jbeta segments was used in the multiplex PCR. A multiplex PCR assay on genomic DNA amplified the CDR3 region of rearranged TCR beta genes. Amplified TCR beta libraries were sequenced as 87-base-pair reads on the Illumina HiSeq System. On the study's bioinformatics: A later analysis tallied roughly 76 million unique TCR beta chains across the 666 repertoires, and some 10 million of those chains were shared by two or more donors. Raw reads were error-corrected and collapsed into unique sequences by a nearest-neighbor algorithm in which closely related sequences were merged to remove PCR and sequencing errors. To assign V, D and J gene segments, CDR3 sequences were aligned to IMGT reference sequences. For a sequence to be retained, a match of at least six nucleotides was required to both a V gene segment and a J gene segment. A rearrangement was called productive if the CDR3 had no stop codons and remained in frame with V and J, and every other rearrangement was called non-productive. CDR3 was defined according to IMGT convention as the region running from the second conserved V-encoded cysteine to the conserved J-encoded phenylalanine. The earlier analysis of about 590 of the donors excluded sequences that lacked an unambiguous match to a single V gene segment. In an earlier analysis of around 600 of the donors, V segments were called functional above 56.7% productive rearrangements and were called segregating when the between-donor standard deviation exceeded 5%. A statistical classification framework was developed to diagnose cytomegalovirus status using the catalog of TCR beta chain sequences. In a later analysis, TCR nucleotide sequences were compared against IMGT/GENE-DB human TR gene sequences so that V and J genes could be assigned. Using the TCRdist pipeline, a later analysis assigned CDR3 sequences along with most-parsimonious VDJ recombination scenarios. In a later analysis, each TCR beta chain was defined by its CDR3 amino acid sequence together with its V-gene family, and reads lacking a unique V-gene family were excluded. As a way to deal with suspected cross-contamination and a sequencing artifact, a later analysis dropped 450 to 600 nucleotide sequences that were highly shared and had low generation probability. In a later analysis, a clonal expansion index was calculated for each public chain from normalized within-repertoire ranks of inferred template counts. A later analysis computed generation probabilities with a VDJ recombination model fitted to out-of-frame rearrangements, and checked the results against IGoR. In a later analysis, TCR-TCR, TCR-HLA and TCR-CMV co-occurrence was scored with hypergeometric tests, and a repertoire-size bias correction was applied to TCR pairs. In a later analysis, false discovery rates were estimated by permuting HLA or CMV assignments 20 times. In a later analysis, co-occurring TCRs were grouped using DBSCAN, with TCRdist sequence similarity added in when clustering inside HLA-allele-positive subsets. Repertoires with fewer than 30,000 or more than 120,000 public chains, plus five repertoires with anomalous nucleotide sharing, were excluded from co-occurrence clustering. TCRdb stores this immuneACCESS table with in-frame sequences only. Part of the clones is absent; in the studies checked, under half of the shortfall reflects unresolved V genes, and no reason is known for the rest. The DNA was the basis for D and trimming; V, J and clone size are from that table. A total of around 200,000 clones appear in this sample, 77% of them only once. Roughly 2.5% of the sample is held by the ten biggest clonotypes.

Sequenced material: PBMCs. This clonotype was obtained from a woman in her fifties or sixties in good health and CMV-seropositive.

The CDR3 reads as follows: CASSGSSGGNSYNEQFF. In nucleotides, the sequence is TGCGCCAGCAGCGGGTCTAGCGGGGGGAATTCCTACAATGAGCAGTTCTTC. The chain is encoded by TRBV5-1 joined to TRBJ2-1; TRBD2 fits 11 bases in the junction. The CDR3, cysteine through phenylalanine, is 17 amino acids long. CDR3 DNA only is kept here, 51 bases in frame from base 1. Germline trimming: 4 bases from V, 1 base from J; junction bases outside gene matches: 7. Based on the germline V gene, the CDR1 and CDR2 sequences are SGHRS and YFSETQ.